This T cell receptor beta chain emerged from a study of response to subunit inactivated influenza vaccine. Of note for this clonotype: What it binds is not known.

Germline lookup yields CDR1 SGHDT and CDR2 YYEEEE. This CDR3 is 13 amino acids long. V was pared by 4 bases and J by 7 bases, with 13 bases between. Study-wide findings and caveats: It was suggested by the authors that few new T cells are recruited by each seasonal influenza vaccination.

Each CDR3 protein is one row after TCRdb ran MiXCR on the RT-PCR reads. The sample has roughly 790,000 distinct CDR3 sequences, approximately 21% seen once. Sequenced material: PBMCs from blood, taken around 5 days after vaccination. This rearrangement joins TRBV5-6 to TRBJ2-3; D gene uncertain. The sequence derives from a man aged 45-65 years who received an inactivated influenza vaccine. CDR3 DNA sequence: TGTGCCAGCAGCGACCCAGACTTGAATACGCAGTATTTT. Protein sequence: CASSDPDLNTQYF.